This T cell receptor beta chain was retrieved from a study of blood T cell repertoires in COVID-19. About the study: Two consecutive negative NP/OP PCR tests, clearance, or resolved symptoms defined Cohort 3 recovery. Acute-phase and convalescent COVID-19 samples originated in the United States, Italy and Spain.

The study recruited people aged 18 to 89 years across some 23 US areas. The authors' processing: Amplification with reference gene primers provided the estimates of nucleated cell counts. Using immunoSEQ multiplex PCR, the repertoire was profiled, and TCRdb retains in-frame clones only, with some absent. The V and J calls and clone size come from that table; D and trimming were worked out from the DNA. In the table there are fewer than 200,000 clones, approximately 90% of which are singletons. The receptor was isolated from a woman aged 40 to 55 in a cohort exposed to, infected with or recovered from COVID-19 (not recorded which). Sample: PBMCs or T cells enriched from blood (not recorded which).

CDR3 nucleotides: TGTGCCTGGAACCTCGGGGGTGGCGGATACGAGCAGTACTTC. Translated: CAWNLGGGGYEQYF. This chain uses TRBV30 with TRBJ2-7; possible D gene TRBD2, 6 bases. The CDR3 sequence is 14 residues long. CDR1 is GTSNPN, CDR2 SVGIG, per germline (reference sequence). Deletions cut 4 bases from V and 4 bases from J, with 17 bases between.